This T cell receptor beta chain stems from a study of blood T cell repertoires in COVID-19. In the study overall: COVID-19 samples, acute and convalescent, were from the United States, Italy and Spain. In each case, the material was cDNA or gDNA derived from T cells, B-cell-depleted T cells, or PBMCs.

In the source study's methods: Researchers report that nucleated cell counts were estimated from reference gene primer amplification. TCRdb keeps only in-frame clones here, not all; method: immunoSEQ multiplex PCR. The D gene and trimming were derived from the DNA, and the V and J assignments and clone size from that table. The sample includes approximately 59,000 clones, about 81% of them seen just once. The CDR3 runs 16 residues. Germline CDR1 reads MNHEY; CDR2 reads SMNVEV (reference sequence). The V gene lost 2 bases and the J gene lost 6 bases, with 18 bases spanning the gap. Worth noting for this clone: A read error may explain this, as a much larger clone is one base away.

The sequenced material came from peripheral blood. J is TRBJ2-3 and V is TRBV27; perhaps TRBD1 as D (6 bases). The TCR comes from a man older than 75 with acute or convalescent COVID-19. For the CDR3, the DNA is TGTGCCAGCAGTTTACCATGGGGCAGGGGTGGTGATACGCAGTATTTT. Translated, it gives CASSLPWGRGGDTQYF.